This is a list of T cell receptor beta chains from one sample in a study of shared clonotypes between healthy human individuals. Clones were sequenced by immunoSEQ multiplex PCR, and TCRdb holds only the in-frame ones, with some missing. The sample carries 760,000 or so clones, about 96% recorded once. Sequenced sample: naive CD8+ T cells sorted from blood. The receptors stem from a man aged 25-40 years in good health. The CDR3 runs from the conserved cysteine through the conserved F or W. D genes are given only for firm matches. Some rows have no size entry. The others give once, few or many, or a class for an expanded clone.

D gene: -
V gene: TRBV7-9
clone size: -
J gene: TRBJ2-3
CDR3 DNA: TGTGCCAGCAGCTTAGACACCGGTCAGTTGACAGATACGCAGTATTTT
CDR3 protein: CASSLDTGQLTDTQYF

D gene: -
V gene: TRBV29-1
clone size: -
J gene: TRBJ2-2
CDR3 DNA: TGCAGCGTTGTTCAGGCCACCGGGGAGCTGTTTTTT
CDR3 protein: CSVVQATGELFF

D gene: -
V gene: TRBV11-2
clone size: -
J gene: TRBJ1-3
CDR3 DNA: TGTGCCAGCAGCATATACCGGGACTCTGGAAACACCATATATTTT
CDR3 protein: CASSIYRDSGNTIYF

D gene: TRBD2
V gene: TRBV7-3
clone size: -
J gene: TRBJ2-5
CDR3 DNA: TGTGCCAGCAGCTTATGGGGGACTAGCGAAGAGACCCAGTACTTC
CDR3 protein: CASSLWGTSEETQYF

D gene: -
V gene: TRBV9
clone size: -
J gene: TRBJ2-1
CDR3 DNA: TGTGCCAGCAGCACCCCGCCAGATAGCTCCTACAATGAGCAGTTCTTC
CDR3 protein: CASSTPPDSSYNEQFF

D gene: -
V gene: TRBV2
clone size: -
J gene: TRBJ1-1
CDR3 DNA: TGTGCCTCCCTAGGGGCTTTTGACACTGAAGCTTTCTTT
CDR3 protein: CASLGAFDTEAFF

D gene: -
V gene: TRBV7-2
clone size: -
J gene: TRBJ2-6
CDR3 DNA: TGTGTCAGCAGCTTAGCCGTGGGGGGCGGTGGGGCCAACGTCCTGACTTTC
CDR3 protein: CVSSLAVGGGGANVLTF

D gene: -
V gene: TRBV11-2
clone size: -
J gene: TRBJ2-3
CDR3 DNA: TGTGCCAGCAGCCATTACGGGAGTTCTAGCACAGATACGCAGTATTTT
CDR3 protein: CASSHYGSSSTDTQYF

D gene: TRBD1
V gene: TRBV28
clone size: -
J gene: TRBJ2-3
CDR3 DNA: TGTGCCAGCAGTTGGACGGGGACAGGGAGCACAGATACGCAGTATTTT
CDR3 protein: CASSWTGTGSTDTQYF

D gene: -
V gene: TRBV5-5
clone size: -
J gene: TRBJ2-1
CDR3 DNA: TGTGCCAGCAGCTTTGGCGGCGACGATGAGCAGTTCTTC
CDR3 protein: CASSFGGDDEQFF

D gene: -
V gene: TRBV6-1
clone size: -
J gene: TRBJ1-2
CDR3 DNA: TGTGCCAGCAGTGAACTCGAGGGGTCGACCTCTAACTATGGCTACACCTTC
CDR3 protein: CASSELEGSTSNYGYTF

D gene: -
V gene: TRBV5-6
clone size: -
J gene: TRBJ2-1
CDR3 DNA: TGTGCCAGCAGCTTTCCAGGGGCCGAGCAGTTCTTC
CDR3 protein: CASSFPGAEQFF

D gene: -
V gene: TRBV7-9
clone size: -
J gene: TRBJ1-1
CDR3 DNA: TGTGCCAGCAGCGGCCCAGGACAGCTGAACACTGAAGCTTTCTTT
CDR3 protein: CASSGPGQLNTEAFF

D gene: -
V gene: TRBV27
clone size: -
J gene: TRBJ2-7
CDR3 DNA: TGTGCCAGCAGTCTTTCTAGATTAAACGAGCAGTACTTC
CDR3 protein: CASSLSRLNEQYF

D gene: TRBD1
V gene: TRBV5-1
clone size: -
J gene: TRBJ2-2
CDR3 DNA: TGCGCCAGCAGCTTCGACGGGACAGGGCACACCGGGGAGCTGTTTTTT
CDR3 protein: CASSFDGTGHTGELFF

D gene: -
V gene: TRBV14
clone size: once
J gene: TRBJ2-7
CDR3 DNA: TGTGCCAGCAGCCAAGACAGGGGATGGTACGAGCAGTACTTC
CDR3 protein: CASSQDRGWYEQYF

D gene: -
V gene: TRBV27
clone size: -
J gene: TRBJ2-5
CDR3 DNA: TGTGCCAGCAGCCACCATAGGGACGAGACCCAGTACTTC
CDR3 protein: CASSHHRDETQYF

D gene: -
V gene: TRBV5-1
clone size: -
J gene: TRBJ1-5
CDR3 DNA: TGCGCCAGCAGCGCAGGGACCGTGCCGTTGCCCCAGCATTTT
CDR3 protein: CASSAGTVPLPQHF

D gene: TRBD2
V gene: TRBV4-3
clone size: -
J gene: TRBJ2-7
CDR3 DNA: TGCGCCAGTCGCGCGGGACTAGCGGGACTCGAGCAGTACTTC
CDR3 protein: CASRAGLAGLEQYF

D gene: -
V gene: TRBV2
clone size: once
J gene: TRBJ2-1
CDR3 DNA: TGTGCCAGCCCCGGGACCACTACTTACAATGAGCAGTTCTTC
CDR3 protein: CASPGTTTYNEQFF

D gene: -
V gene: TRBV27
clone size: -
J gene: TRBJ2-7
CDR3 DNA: TGTGCCAGCAGTTTATCGAGGTCCTCCTACGAGCAGTACTTC
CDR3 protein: CASSLSRSSYEQYF